This T cell receptor (beta chain) was sequenced during a study of T cells in Graves' hyperthyroidism and ophthalmopathy. General study points: From stable hyperthyroidism, ophthalmopathy was separated by a 13 V-J model.

RNA transcripts provided the source from which TCR beta CDR3 regions were amplified. HTBI primers were the set used in a first-round RT-PCR of the TCR CDR3. A single record per CDR3 protein comes from TCRdb applying MiXCR to the multiplex PCR reads. The sample shows under 550,000 distinct CDR3 sequences, 15% to 20% of them seen only once. V gave up 4 bases and J gave up 9 bases, with 10 bases separating them. Germline V lookup: CDR1 SQVTM, CDR2 ANQGSEA. The CDR3 length is 11 residues. Exclusion criteria comprised uncontrolled infection, other autoimmune disease, pregnancy or lactation. Fresh peripheral blood, roughly 9.8 ml of it, supplied the PBMCs. In regard to this clonotype: Its target is unknown.

Input material: blood. The V call is TRBV29-1, the J call TRBJ2-1; D not resolved. This TCR came from a man aged 35 to 55 with Graves' ophthalmopathy. CDR3 sequence (DNA): TGCAGCGTTGTGCCCCTGGGTGAGCAGTTCTTC. It specifies CSVVPLGEQFF.